One sample yielded the 21 T cell receptor beta chains listed below, sequenced in a study of CD8+ T cells in alopecia areata (dated by TCRdb to the late 2010s). The time point tag for this specimen amounts to: baseline before oral tofacitinib. The library was prepared using the immunoSEQ multiplex PCR assay. RNA was extracted from all samples and reverse transcribed into cDNA as template for TCR sequencing. TCRdb took over this immuneACCESS table, retaining in-frame rearrangements with V and J assigned. Such tables are incomplete; in checked studies, under half of the missing clones stem from an unresolved V gene, and the remainder is unexplained. This sample has about 180,000 clones in its table, and less than 75% of those were observed once. 11% of the sample is held by the ten biggest clonotypes. The specimen comprised CD8+ T cells sorted from blood, sampled at week 0. The receptors shown here come from a human donor with alopecia areata.

This clone has more than one count but fewer than ten. This chain links TRBV13 with TRBJ2-7; D is possibly TRBD1 or TRBD2 (6 bases each). The CDR3 loop spans 13 amino acids. In germline, CDR1 is PRHDT, CDR2 FYEKMQ (reference sequence). V shed 5 bases and J shed 6 bases, with 14 bases lying between them. For the CDR3, the DNA is TGTGCCAGCAGCCCGGAGGGGGGTGGCGAGCAGTACTTC. Its protein is CASSPEGGGEQYF.

J is TRBJ1-2 and V is TRBV6-1; perhaps TRBD1 as D (6 bases). Trimming shortened V by 6 bases and J by 4 bases, and 12 bases separated the two germline ends. Per germline, CDR1 MNHNS and CDR2 SASEGT. This CDR3 is 13 amino acids long. CDR3 amino acids: CASSVGTLYGYTF. The CDR3 DNA is TGTGCCAGCAGCGTAGGGACACTCTATGGCTACACCTTC.

The rearrangement links TRBV13 to TRBJ2-1; no reliable D call. This CDR3 has 13 residues. Looked up from germline, CDR1 is PRHDT and CDR2 is FYEKMQ (reference sequence). V gave up 1 base and J gave up 3 bases, with 4 bases separating them. CDR3 sequence (DNA): TGTGCCAGCAGCTTAGTTCTCTACAATGAGCAGTTCTTC. Protein: CASSLVLYNEQFF.

As DNA, the CDR3 is TGCAGCGTTTTGTCAGCATACACCGGGGAGCTGTTTTTT. Translating it yields CSVLSAYTGELFF. This chain uses TRBV29-1 with TRBJ2-2; unclear D gene. V lost 5 bases to trimming and J lost 3 bases, with 10 bases between them. The CDR3 totals 13 residues. Germline assignment: CDR1 SQVTM and CDR2 ANQGSEA.

The chain uses TRBV5-6 and TRBJ2-4, with 9 bases fitting TRBD1. V dropped 4 bases and J dropped 3; count of bases not matched to a gene: 8. The germline CDR1 and CDR2 sequences are SGHDT and YYEEEE. This CDR3 comprises 16 residues. This chain's CDR3 is CASSRMTGGNKNIQYF. The CDR3 coding sequence is TGTGCCAGCAGCAGAATGACAGGGGGAAACAAAAACATTCAGTACTTC.

The J gene is TRBJ1-5, the V gene TRBV29-1, with TRBD1 identical over 7 bases. Trimming at V came to 7 bases and at J to 4 bases, leaving 7 bases not matched to a gene. CDR1 is SQVTM, CDR2 ANQGSEA, per germline. The CDR3 totals 13 residues. The CDR3 is CSDRGLKNQPQHF. CDR3 sequence (DNA): TGCAGCGATAGGGGGCTCAAGAATCAGCCCCAGCATTTT.

The J gene is TRBJ2-7, the V gene TRBV15, with D tentatively TRBD1 (6 bases). This CDR3 has 14 residues. Germline CDR1 and CDR2: LNHNV and YYDKDF (reference sequence). Trimming removed 8 bases from V and 4 bases from J, with 18 bases in between. The CDR3 spells CATANDGGGYEQYF. The CDR3 coding sequence is TGTGCCACCGCAAACGATGGGGGCGGGTACGAGCAGTACTTC.

On this clone itself: Sequence at one end of the junction differs from germline and may be a read error. V and J are TRBV13 and TRBJ1-1; the D is unclear. Germline loops: CDR1 PRHDT, CDR2 FYEKMQ (reference sequence). This CDR3 contains 12 residues. The CDR3 reads CASTLEVTEAFF. The CDR3 DNA reads as TGTGCGAGCACGCTTGAGGTTACTGAAGCTTTCTTT.

Note on this clone: Other DNA sequences of this sample code for an identical CDR3. The chain joins TRBV15 to TRBJ1-2; possibly TRBD1 for D (5 bases). V lost 3 bases to trimming and J lost 8 bases, with 13 bases between them. Germline loops: CDR1 LNHNV, CDR2 YYDKDF (reference sequence). The CDR3 is made up of 13 amino acids. Written as DNA, the CDR3 is TGTGCCACCAGCAGTAGGGGCGAGGGAGGCTACACCTTC. Its translation is CATSSRGEGGYTF. The full variable domain, rest sourced from reference TRBV15 and TRBJ1-2, is DAMVIQNPRYQVTQFGKPVTLSCSQTLNHNVMYWYQQKSSQAPKLLFHYYDKDFNNEADTPDNFQSRRPNTSFCFLDIRSPGLGDTAMYLCATSSRGEGGYTFGSGTRLTVV.

This clone was counted once. The V gene is TRBV6-1, the J gene TRBJ2-3; D is unresolved. V shed 3 bases and J shed 1 base, with 17 bases lying between them. The CDR3 covers 17 residues. Per germline, CDR1 MNHNS and CDR2 SASEGT. DNA for the CDR3: TGTGCCAGCAGTGAGGGTTTTCGGGTCAGCCGCACAGATACGCAGTATTTT. As protein: CASSEGFRVSRTDTQYF.

The chain couples TRBV5-6 to TRBJ2-7; a possible D gene is TRBD2 (6 bases). CDR3 length equals 12 residues. Trimming removed 0 bases at V and 6 bases at J, with 7 bases between. Germline assignment: CDR1 SGHDT and CDR2 YYEEEE. The DNA for the CDR3 is TGTGCCAGCAGCTTGGGGGGAGGCGAGCAGTACTTC. Translating it yields CASSLGGGEQYF. The full variable domain, with the rest looked up from reference TRBV5-6 and TRBJ2-7, is DAGVTQSPTHLIKTRGQQVTLRCSPKSGHDTVSWYQQALGQGPQFIFQYYEEEERQRGNFPDRFSGHQFPNYSSELNVNALLLGDSALYLCASSLGGGEQYFGPGTRLTVT.

The CDR3, as DNA: TGTGCCAGCAGTTACCCTGGGACAGTCACTGGAAACACCATATATTTT. Protein: CASSYPGTVTGNTIYF. This chain joins TRBV6-5 and TRBJ1-3, with 7 bases identical to TRBD1. The CDR3 loop spans 16 amino acids. Germline assignment: CDR1 MNHEY and CDR2 SVGAGI. J was trimmed by 2 bases and V by 2 bases; bases with no gene match: 6.

This chain connects TRBV13 to TRBJ2-7; either TRBD1 or TRBD2 may supply D (6 bases each). V was cut by 1 base and J by 6 bases, with 10 bases left in between. This CDR3 contains 13 residues. The germline CDR1 and CDR2 sequences are PRHDT and FYEKMQ (reference sequence). CDR3 sequence: CASSLAGAGEQYF. The CDR3 bases are TGTGCCAGCAGCTTAGCGGGGGCGGGCGAGCAGTACTTC.

This chain connects TRBV9 to TRBJ2-5, with 12 nucleotides matching TRBD2. The CDR3 sequence is 16 residues long. From germline, CDR1 is SGDLS and CDR2 YYNGEE. The V and J ends lost 4 bases and 0 bases, in that order; junction bases with no gene match: 4. The CDR3 here is CASSSRTSGDQETQYF. The CDR3 DNA follows: TGTGCCAGCAGCTCCCGGACTAGCGGGGACCAAGAGACCCAGTACTTC.

This chain joins TRBV25-1 and TRBJ2-5; 7 nucleotides line up with TRBD1. The V and J ends lost 5 bases and 7 bases, in that order; junction bases with no gene match: 10. The germline V gene has CDR1 MGHDK and CDR2 SYGVNS. The CDR3 has 14 amino acids. CDR3 DNA sequence: TGTGCCAGCAGTCAGAGGGGGCCCACCGGGACCCAGTACTTC. Translating it yields CASSQRGPTGTQYF.

This clone was counted at least ten times. The rearrangement joins TRBV5-4 to TRBJ2-1; 8 bases match TRBD1. The length of the CDR3 is 18 residues. After removal of 1 base from V and 5 bases from J, the junction contained 14 bases not matched to a gene. Germline loops: CDR1 SGHNT, CDR2 YYREEE (reference sequence). The CDR3 spells CASSLRRGQDLGHNEQFF. The DNA for the CDR3 is TGTGCCAGCAGCTTGCGGCGGGGACAGGACTTAGGGCACAATGAGCAGTTCTTC.

This clone showed up just a few times. This chain links TRBV29-1 with TRBJ2-3, with D perhaps matching TRBD1 (6 bases). Germline assignment: CDR1 SQVTM and CDR2 ANQGSEA. Trimming shortened V by 4 bases and J by 11 bases, and 10 bases separated the two germline ends. This CDR3 comprises 10 residues. CDR3 nucleotides: TGCAGCGTTGTGAAGGGGGTGCAGTATTTT. This gives the protein CSVVKGVQYF.

The V gene is TRBV30, the J gene TRBJ1-6; no clear D gene. V was pared by 0 bases and J by 7 bases, with 7 bases between. CDR3 size: 13 residues. Germline CDR1 and CDR2: GTSNPN and SVGIG (reference sequence). In nucleotides, the CDR3 is TGTGCCTGGAGTGTAGCCCAGAATTCACCCCTCCACTTT. Its protein is CAWSVAQNSPLHF.

CDR3 region: CASNDEGDDKGELFF. CDR3 nucleotide sequence: TGTGCCAGTAACGACGAGGGGGATGATAAAGGGGAACTGTTTTTT. V is TRBV19 and J is TRBJ1-4; perhaps TRBD1 as D (6 bases). V was shortened by 7 bases and J by 12 bases, with 24 bases between the two germline ends. Germline V CDR1 and CDR2: LNHDA, SQIVND (reference sequence). CDR3 length equals 15 residues.

The table lists this clone with a count of one. The rearrangement joins TRBV4-2 to TRBJ2-7, with 11 bases matching TRBD1. The CDR3 is 16 amino acids. CDR1 is LGHNA, CDR2 YNFKEQ, per germline. The trim removed 0 bases at V and 3 bases at J, leaving 4 bases unmatched. The CDR3 DNA is TGTGCCAGCAGCCAAGAAGGCGGGACAGGGGGCTACGAGCAGTACTTC. Its translation: CASSQEGGTGGYEQYF.

This clone was counted between two and nine times. J is TRBJ2-2 and V is TRBV20-1; D ambiguous. The V gene's germline CDR1 is DFQATT and CDR2 SNEGSKA (reference sequence). V lost 3 bases, J lost 9 bases, and 8 bases lay in between. The CDR3 consists of 11 residues. As DNA, the CDR3 is TGCAGTGCTAGTAAGGGTCGGGAGCTGTTTTTT. Encoded protein: CSASKGRELFF.